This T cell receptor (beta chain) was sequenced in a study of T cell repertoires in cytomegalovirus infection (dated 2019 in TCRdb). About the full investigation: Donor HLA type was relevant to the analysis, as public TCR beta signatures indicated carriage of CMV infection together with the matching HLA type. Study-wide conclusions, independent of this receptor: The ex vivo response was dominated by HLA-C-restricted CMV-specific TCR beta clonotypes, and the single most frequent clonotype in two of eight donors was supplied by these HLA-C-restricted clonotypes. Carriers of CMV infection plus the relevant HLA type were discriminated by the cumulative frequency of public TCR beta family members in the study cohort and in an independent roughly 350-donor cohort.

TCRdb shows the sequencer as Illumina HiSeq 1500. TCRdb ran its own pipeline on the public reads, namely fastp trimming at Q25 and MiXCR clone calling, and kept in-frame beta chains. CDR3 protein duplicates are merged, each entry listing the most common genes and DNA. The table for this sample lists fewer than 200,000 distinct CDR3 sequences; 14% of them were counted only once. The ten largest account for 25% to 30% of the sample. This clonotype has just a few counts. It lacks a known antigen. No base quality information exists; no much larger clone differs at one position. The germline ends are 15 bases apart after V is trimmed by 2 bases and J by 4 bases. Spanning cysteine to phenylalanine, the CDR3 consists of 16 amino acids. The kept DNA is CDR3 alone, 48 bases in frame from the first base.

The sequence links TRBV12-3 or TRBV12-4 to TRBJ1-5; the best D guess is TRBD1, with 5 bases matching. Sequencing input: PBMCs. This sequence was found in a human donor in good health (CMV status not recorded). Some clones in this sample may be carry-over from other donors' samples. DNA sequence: TGTGCCAGCAGTTTAACCGCCGGGGGGGGGAATCAGCCCCAGCATTTT. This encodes CASSLTAGGGNQPQHF.